This T cell receptor beta chain is from a study of T cell responses to AZD1222 COVID-19 vaccine. The study, taken as a whole, reports: Dominant at 160-218 and 743-854, vaccine-associated CD4 TCRs also spanned spike.

J lost 5 bases, V lost 6 bases, and 9 bases had no gene match. Germline V gene data show CDR1 as LNHDA and CDR2 as SQIVND (reference sequence). The CDR3 runs 15 residues. TCRdb's table, derived via immunoSEQ multiplex PCR, lists solely in-frame clones and lacks some. The sample includes 150,000 to 200,000 clones, 88% of them seen just once. For this clone: What it binds is unknown.

This material consisted of peripheral blood, taken 28 days after the second AZD1222 dose. The rearrangement links TRBV19 to TRBJ2-7; 11 bases align to TRBD1. The source of this sequence is an adult who received the AZD1222 COVID-19 vaccine. CDR3 residues: CASSTSRTGGDEQYF. As DNA, the CDR3 is TGTGCCAGTAGCACCTCCCGGACAGGGGGCGACGAGCAGTACTTC.